The 18 T cell receptor beta chains below were found in one sample sequenced in a study of control samples from healthy donors and cancer patients. The table came from immunoSEQ multiplex PCR; TCRdb's copy has only in-frame clones and leaves some out. The sample contains around 130,000 clones, 85% to 90% of which appear only once. Source material: PBMCs. The receptors derive from a man in his fifties or sixties with head and neck cancer.

The rearrangement joins TRBV19 to TRBJ2-3; D might be TRBD1 or TRBD2, each matching 6 bases. The ends were cut back, 7 bases at V and 2 bases at J, with 16 bases in the middle. From germline, CDR1 is LNHDA and CDR2 SQIVND (reference sequence). CDR3 length: 15 residues. DNA of the CDR3: TGTGCCAGTACGACGGACGGGGGCCCCACAGATACGCAGTATTTT. Residues: CASTTDGGPTDTQYF.

This sequence joins TRBV5-4 and TRBJ2-1; unclear D gene. The CDR3 runs 15 residues. V was trimmed by 4 bases and J by 0 bases, leaving 11 bases between them. Germline V lookup: CDR1 SGHNT, CDR2 YYREEE (reference sequence). The CDR3 DNA is TGTGCCAGCAGCCCAGACACTTTCTCCTACAATGAGCAGTTCTTC. This encodes CASSPDTFSYNEQFF.

The rearrangement uses TRBV10-3 and TRBJ2-2; D perhaps matches TRBD2 (6 bases). The CDR3 length is 15 residues. The germline CDR1 and CDR2 sequences are ENHRY and SYGVKD. V shed 3 bases and J shed 1 base, with 9 bases lying between them. Here the CDR3 reads CAISDGGRNTGELFF. In DNA, the CDR3 is TGTGCCATCAGTGATGGGGGGAGGAACACCGGGGAGCTGTTTTTT.

The rearrangement uses TRBV5-8 and TRBJ2-5; 8 nucleotides match TRBD1. The germline CDR1 and CDR2 sequences are SGHTS and YDEGEE. This CDR3 contains 15 residues. The V and J ends lost 4 bases and 2 bases, in that order; junction bases with no gene match: 7. CDR3 sequence: CASSRTTGGQETQYF. The CDR3 nucleotides read TGTGCCAGCAGCAGAACCACAGGGGGTCAAGAGACCCAGTACTTC.

This clone came up once. Germline is not matched at one junction end, which may reflect a read error. This chain joins TRBV7-8 and TRBJ2-2; D is tentatively TRBD1 or TRBD2 (5 bases each). Looked up from germline, CDR1 is SGHVS and CDR2 is FQNEAQ. The CDR3 is made up of 15 amino acids. In nucleotides, the CDR3 is TGCTTCTCCCGGGGCGGAGCCTCGAACACCGGGGAGCTGTTTTTT. It yields the protein CFSRGGASNTGELFF.

The chain links TRBV14 to TRBJ1-1; D possibly corresponds to TRBD1 (6 bases). Trimming left V 3 bases short and J 5 bases short, with 16 bases between. Germline assignment: CDR1 SGHDN and CDR2 FVKESK. The CDR3 extends over 15 amino acids. CDR3 sequence (DNA): TGTGCCAGCAGCCACCTACAGGGTTGGGATACTGAAGCTTTCTTT. Residues: CASSHLQGWDTEAFF.

The V call is TRBV6-5, the J call TRBJ1-6; D might be TRBD1 (6 bases). Trimming took 7 bases from V and 5 from J, leaving 15 bases between them. The CDR3 spans 15 residues. Germline V gene data show CDR1 as MNHEY and CDR2 as SVGAGI. Here the CDR3 DNA reads TGTGCCAGCACCTTCACAGGGATCGATAATTCACCCCTCCACTTT. It specifies CASTFTGIDNSPLHF.

The chain combines TRBV28 with TRBJ2-2; D is uncertain. This CDR3 is 15 amino acids long. Germline CDR1 is MDHEN and CDR2 is SYDVKM. V was shortened by 8 bases and J by 2 bases, with 15 bases between the two germline ends. CDR3 loop: CASFTSDHNTGELFF. CDR3 sequence (DNA): TGTGCCAGCTTTACCTCAGACCATAACACCGGGGAGCTGTTTTTT.

This clone was recorded only once. The CDR3: CASSPRDSNQPQHF. The CDR3 nucleotides read TGTGCCAGCAGTCCCCGGGACAGCAATCAGCCCCAGCATTTT. This rearrangement joins TRBV27 to TRBJ1-5; possible D gene TRBD1, 5 bases. V lost 5 bases and J lost 1, with 9 bases in between. The CDR3 totals 14 residues. Germline loops: CDR1 MNHEY, CDR2 SMNVEV (reference sequence).

The chain carries TRBV29-1 and TRBJ1-2; D gene uncertain. Germline V gene data show CDR1 as SQVTM and CDR2 as ANQGSEA. The CDR3 sequence is 11 residues long. Trimming stripped 3 bases from V and 5 bases from J, with 7 bases between. The CDR3 loop reads CSVEVGYGYTF. In DNA form, the CDR3 reads TGCAGCGTTGAGGTGGGTTATGGCTACACCTTC.

The chain couples TRBV29-1 to TRBJ2-2; D ambiguous. V gave up 2 bases and J gave up 3 bases, with 7 bases separating them. CDR3 length: 13 amino acids. Per the germline V gene, CDR1 is SQVTM and CDR2 is ANQGSEA. CDR3 DNA: TGCAGCGTTGAAAGGCCCGACACCGGGGAGCTGTTTTTT. It codes for CSVERPDTGELFF.

The rearrangement uses TRBV30 and TRBJ2-5; the match to TRBD2 covers 10 bases. CDR3 size: 15 residues. Germline values: CDR1 GTSNPN, CDR2 SVGIG (reference sequence). Unmatched junction bases numbered 8, after V lost 2 bases and J lost 5 bases. The CDR3 nucleotides read TGTGCCTGGAGTAGAAGCGGGGGGGCCGCGGAGACCCAGTACTTC. This translates into CAWSRSGGAAETQYF.

This clone was counted a single time. The chain couples TRBV13 to TRBJ2-7, with D unresolved. V was shortened by 5 bases and J by 1 base, with 12 bases between the two germline ends. In germline, CDR1 is PRHDT, CDR2 FYEKMQ (reference sequence). The CDR3 totals 14 residues. CDR3 region: CASSESVESYEQYF. DNA of the CDR3: TGTGCCAGCAGCGAATCGGTGGAGTCCTACGAGCAGTACTTC.

The chain uses TRBV27 and TRBJ2-1, with a possible D match to TRBD1 (7 bases). Between the trimmed V and J ends, which lost 2 bases and 12 bases, there was a span of 20 bases. The CDR3 has 15 amino acids. Germline V gene sequence: CDR1 MNHEY, CDR2 SMNVEV (reference sequence). CDR3 loop: CASSLLEGARRGQFF. The CDR3 DNA follows: TGTGCCAGCAGTTTACTGGAGGGGGCGAGACGAGGGCAGTTCTTC.

J is TRBJ2-3 and V is TRBV7-9, with D possibly called TRBD1 or TRBD2 (5 bases each). V lost 5 bases, J lost 2 bases, and 11 bases lay in between. The germline V gene has CDR1 SEHNR and CDR2 FQNEAQ (reference sequence). CDR3 size: 14 residues. The CDR3 coding sequence is TGTGCCAGCAGCCATCAGGGACCCACAGATACGCAGTATTTT. Translating it yields CASSHQGPTDTQYF.

This chain uses TRBV19 with TRBJ2-5, with TRBD1 matching 8 bases. Germline V gene sequence: CDR1 LNHDA, CDR2 SQIVND (reference sequence). The CDR3 loop spans 14 amino acids. The V gene end was trimmed by 6 bases and the J gene end by 4 bases; junction bases not matched to a gene: 7. The CDR3: CASSKTGDVETQYF. CDR3 DNA: TGTGCCAGTAGCAAGACAGGGGACGTAGAGACCCAGTACTTC.

This rearrangement joins TRBV2 to TRBJ2-7; no firm D call. The V end lost 8 bases, the J end lost 0 bases, and 14 bases lay between the germline ends. The CDR3 runs 14 residues. Germline assignment: CDR1 SNHLY and CDR2 FYNNEI. CDR3: CASSMTLNSYEQYF. The CDR3 nucleotides read TGTGCCAGCTCTATGACACTGAACTCCTACGAGCAGTACTTC.

This clone appeared a few times. The chain is built from TRBV6-5 and TRBJ2-1, with D possibly being TRBD2 (6 bases). The V end was cut by 3 bases, the J end by 10 bases, with 13 bases between. CDR3 length equals 13 residues. Germline lookup yields CDR1 MNHEY and CDR2 SVGAGI. CDR3 amino acids: CASSYKAGWEQFF. The CDR3 DNA is TGTGCCAGCAGTTATAAGGCGGGGTGGGAGCAGTTCTTC.